This T cell receptor beta chain was profiled in a study of CD8 T cells in Susac syndrome. Healthy donors formed controls matched for age and sex. A quantity of about 0.45 to 1 ug RNA underwent reverse transcription using random hexamers. With immunoSEQ multiplex PCR, TCR beta CDR3 was amplified across 54 Vbeta and 13 Jbeta. TCRdb recomputed calls from the immunoSEQ multiplex PCR reads with MiXCR, one row per CDR3 protein. The sample lists nearly 70,000 distinct CDR3 sequences; 95% were seen once. The receptor was isolated from a human donor in good health. The specimen was CD8+ T cells from PBMCs.

The CDR3: CASNGAAFEQYF. In DNA form, the CDR3 reads TGTGCCAGCAATGGGGCAGCTTTTGAGCAGTACTTC. The V call is TRBV2, the J call TRBJ2-7; possibly TRBD1 for D (5 bases). The CDR3 runs to 12 residues. Per the germline V gene, CDR1 is SNHLY and CDR2 is FYNNEI. Trimming took 7 bases from V and 7 from J, leaving 14 bases between them.